This entry concerns a single TCR beta chain. This sample is part of a study of blood T cell repertoires in COVID-19. Study background: Both acute and convalescent COVID-19 samples were obtained from the United States, Italy and Spain. From T cells, B-cell-depleted T cells, or PBMCs came the material, which was cDNA or gDNA.

This CDR3 spans 15 amino acids. In germline, CDR1 is KGHSH, CDR2 LQKENI. The V gene lost 6 bases and the J gene lost 3 bases, with 14 bases spanning the gap. Study processing details: How many nucleated cells were present was estimated from reference gene primer amplification. Only in-frame clones appear in the TCRdb table, and some are missing; sequencing was by immunoSEQ multiplex PCR. V and J calls and clone size are as listed in that table; D and trimming were resolved from the DNA. The sample contains about 56,000 clones, roughly 89% of which appear only once. Enrollment of patients from Seattle took place during active infection, with longitudinal follow-up.

The chain links TRBV18 to TRBJ2-2; weak D call: TRBD1 (5 bases). The sequence derives from a woman aged 55-75 years with COVID-19, enrolled during active disease. Sequenced sample: peripheral blood. The CDR3 DNA is TGTGCCAGCTCCCCCTCAGGGCCCTACACCGGGGAGCTGTTTTTT. Its translation is CASSPSGPYTGELFF.